This T cell receptor beta chain derives from a study of blood T cell repertoires in COVID-19. As for the study in general: Samples taken during acute and convalescent COVID-19 were collected in the United States, Italy and Spain.

Only a few counts were recorded for this clone. Per the germline V gene, CDR1 is SGHRS and CDR2 is YFSETQ. Deletions cut 0 bases from V and 5 bases from J, with 15 bases between. The CDR3 runs to 15 residues. Original processing notes: Using reference gene primer amplification, nucleated cell counts were estimated. TCRdb keeps only in-frame clones here, not all; method: immunoSEQ multiplex PCR. V, J and clone size derive from that table, while D and trimming were established from the DNA sequence. The profile shows approximately 210,000 clones, roughly 80% of them singletons. The TCR sequence derives from a human donor in a cohort sampled during active COVID-19. The sequencing sample was made of peripheral blood. The chain links TRBV5-1 to TRBJ2-7, with D tentatively TRBD1 (6 bases). The CDR3 sequence: CASSLVGSGDHEQYF. CDR3 DNA: TGCGCCAGCAGCTTGGTGGGGTCAGGGGACCACGAGCAGTACTTC.